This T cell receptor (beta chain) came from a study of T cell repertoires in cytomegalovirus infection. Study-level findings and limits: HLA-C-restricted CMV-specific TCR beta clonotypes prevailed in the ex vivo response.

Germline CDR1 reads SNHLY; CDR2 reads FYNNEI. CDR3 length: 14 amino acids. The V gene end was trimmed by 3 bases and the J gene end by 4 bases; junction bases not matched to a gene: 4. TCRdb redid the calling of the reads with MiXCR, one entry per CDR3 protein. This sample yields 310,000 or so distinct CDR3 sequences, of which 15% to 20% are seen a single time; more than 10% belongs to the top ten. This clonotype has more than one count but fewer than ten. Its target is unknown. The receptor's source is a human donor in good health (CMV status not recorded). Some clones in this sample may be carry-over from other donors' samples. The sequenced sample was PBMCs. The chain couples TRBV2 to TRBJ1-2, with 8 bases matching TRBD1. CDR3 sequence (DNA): TGTGCCAGCAGTGACGGACAGGGCGGCTATGGCTACACCTTC. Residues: CASSDGQGGYGYTF.